A single TCR beta chain is shown here with its context. Its specificity is not known. As the CDR3 is not closed by the conserved phenylalanine or tryptophan, this likely results from a read error. It is unclear where the CDR3 begins or ends on the DNA, so no DNA is shown, and the CDR3 is as TCRdb lists it. This record belongs to a study of read filtering for tumor transcriptome and immune sequencing. Study information: Patients were 17 male and about 15 female, mean age approximately 60 years, range about 47 to 85. Revised staging placed fewer than ten patients in R-ISS I, 15 to 20 in II, roughly 7 in III. TCR-mapped reads were about 3.5 to 11 million with IR-seq versus 85 to 1273 with RNA-seq. Study-wide results and caveats: About four fifths of IR-seq clonotypes had a single read, yet these held around 3.5% of reads.

This library used 300 to 450 ng RNA and molecular barcoded adaptors spanning alpha/delta and beta/gamma chains. TCRdb analysed the reads with MiXCR anew, one entry per CDR3 protein. Counted here are roughly 130,000 distinct CDR3 sequences, over 10% occurring once; the ten biggest clones make up approximately 10%. The source material was a population of CD138-negative cells sorted from bone marrow. This receptor was obtained from a donor aged 40 or older with multiple myeloma.

The CDR3 sequence is CASRGRVAYNEQVC. The rearrangement links TRBV7-2 to TRBJ2-1; no DNA check was done on the table's D call, TRBD1. Ends included, the CDR3 has 14 residues. From germline, CDR1 is SGHTA and CDR2 FQGNSA.